This T cell receptor beta chain was retrieved from a study of T cells in Graves' hyperthyroidism and ophthalmopathy. Whole-study context: Before treatment of any kind, peripheral blood was taken at initial diagnosis.

A patient was excluded if there was uncontrolled infection, other autoimmune disease, pregnancy or lactation. Germline CDR1 is LGHDT and CDR2 is YNNKEL (reference sequence). The germline V and J ends were trimmed by 4 bases and 0 bases, with 11 bases remaining between them. The CDR3 contains 15 residues. This clonotype came up many times. RNA transcripts gave rise to amplified TCR beta CDR3 regions. Carried out on the TCR CDR3, a first-round RT-PCR used the HTBI primer set. TCRdb re-called the multiplex PCR reads with MiXCR, one entry per CDR3 protein. The sample has about 260,000 distinct CDR3 sequences; less than 20% are singletons.

Sequenced sample: blood. The gene calls are TRBV3-1 and TRBJ2-3; TRBD1 is a possible D gene (5 bases). The clonotype was recovered from a woman between 18 and 30 years old with Graves' ophthalmopathy. The DNA for the CDR3 is TGTGCCAGCAGCCTTCGGACATCTAGCACAGATACGCAGTATTTT. It specifies CASSLRTSSTDTQYF.